This T cell receptor (beta chain) was obtained from a study of T cells in Graves' hyperthyroidism and ophthalmopathy. General study points: Blood shared most expanded thyroid clonotypes above 0.001.

Investigators excluded patients with uncontrolled infection, other autoimmune disease, pregnancy or lactation. RNA transcripts served as the template for amplifying TCR beta CDR3 regions. HTBI primers were used for first-round RT-PCR of the TCR CDR3. From the multiplex PCR reads, TCRdb called clonotypes with MiXCR, one entry per CDR3 protein. The sample has roughly 550,000 distinct CDR3 sequences, around 16% seen once. CDR1 and CDR2 (germline): MNHEY, SVGEGT. The CDR3 runs to 15 residues. Deletions cut 5 bases from V and 4 bases from J, with 18 bases between. This clonotype came up a few times. Antigen specificity is unknown.

The J gene is TRBJ2-7, the V gene TRBV6-2 or TRBV6-3; possibly TRBD1 or TRBD2 for D (5 bases each). The clonotype comes from a woman in her twenties or thirties with Graves' ophthalmopathy. Sequencing was carried out using blood. The CDR3 coding sequence is TGTGCCAGCAGTACGCCCGGGACCAAGTCGTACGAGCAGTACTTC. The encoded protein is CASSTPGTKSYEQYF.